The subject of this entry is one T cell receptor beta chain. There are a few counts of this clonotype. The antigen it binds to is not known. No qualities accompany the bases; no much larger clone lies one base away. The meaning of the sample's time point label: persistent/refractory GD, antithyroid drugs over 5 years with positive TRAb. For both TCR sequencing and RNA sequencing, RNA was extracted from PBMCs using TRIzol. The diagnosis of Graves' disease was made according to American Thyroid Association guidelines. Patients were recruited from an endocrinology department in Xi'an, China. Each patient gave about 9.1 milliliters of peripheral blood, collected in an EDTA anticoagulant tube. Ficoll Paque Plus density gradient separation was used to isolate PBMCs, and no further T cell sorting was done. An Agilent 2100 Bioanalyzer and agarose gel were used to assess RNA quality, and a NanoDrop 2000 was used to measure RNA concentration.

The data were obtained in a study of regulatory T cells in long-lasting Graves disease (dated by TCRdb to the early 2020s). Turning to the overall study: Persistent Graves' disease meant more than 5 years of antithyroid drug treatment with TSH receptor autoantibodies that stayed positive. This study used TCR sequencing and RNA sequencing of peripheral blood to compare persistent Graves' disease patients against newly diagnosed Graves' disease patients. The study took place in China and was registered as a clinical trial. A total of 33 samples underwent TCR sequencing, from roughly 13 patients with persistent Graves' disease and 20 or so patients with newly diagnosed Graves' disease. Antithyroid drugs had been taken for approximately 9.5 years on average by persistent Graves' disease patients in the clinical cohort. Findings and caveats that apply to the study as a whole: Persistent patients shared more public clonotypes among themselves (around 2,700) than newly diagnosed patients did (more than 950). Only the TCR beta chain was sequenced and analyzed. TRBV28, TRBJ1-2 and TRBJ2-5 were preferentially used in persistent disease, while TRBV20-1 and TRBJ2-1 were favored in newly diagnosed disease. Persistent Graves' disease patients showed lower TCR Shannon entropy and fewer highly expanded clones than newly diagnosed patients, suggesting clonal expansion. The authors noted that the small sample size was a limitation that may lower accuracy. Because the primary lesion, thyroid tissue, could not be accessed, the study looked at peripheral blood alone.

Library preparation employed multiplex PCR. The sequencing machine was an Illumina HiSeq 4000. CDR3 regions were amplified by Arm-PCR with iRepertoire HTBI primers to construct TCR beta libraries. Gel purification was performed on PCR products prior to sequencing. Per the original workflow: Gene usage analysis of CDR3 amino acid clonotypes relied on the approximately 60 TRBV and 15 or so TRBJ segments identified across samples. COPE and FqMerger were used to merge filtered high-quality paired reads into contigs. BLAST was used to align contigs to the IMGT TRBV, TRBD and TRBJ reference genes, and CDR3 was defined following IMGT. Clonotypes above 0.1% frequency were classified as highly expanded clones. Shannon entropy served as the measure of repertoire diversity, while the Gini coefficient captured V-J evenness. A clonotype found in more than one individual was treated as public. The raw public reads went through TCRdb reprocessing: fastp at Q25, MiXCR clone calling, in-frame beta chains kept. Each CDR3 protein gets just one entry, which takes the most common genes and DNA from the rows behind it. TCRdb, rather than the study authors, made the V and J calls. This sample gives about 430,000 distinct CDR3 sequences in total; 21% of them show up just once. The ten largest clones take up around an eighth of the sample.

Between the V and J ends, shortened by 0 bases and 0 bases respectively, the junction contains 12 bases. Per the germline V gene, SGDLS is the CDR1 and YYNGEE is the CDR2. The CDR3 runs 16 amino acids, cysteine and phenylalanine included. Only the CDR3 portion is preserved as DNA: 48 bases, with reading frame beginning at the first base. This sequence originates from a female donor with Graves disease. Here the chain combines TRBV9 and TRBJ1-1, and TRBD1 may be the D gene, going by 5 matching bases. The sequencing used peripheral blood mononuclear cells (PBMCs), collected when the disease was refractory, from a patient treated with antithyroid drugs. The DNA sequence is TGTGCCAGCAGCGTAGACGGGGCGGGGGTGAACACTGAAGCTTTCTTT. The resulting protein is CASSVDGAGVNTEAFF.